The 31 T cell receptor beta chains given below trace back to one sample, sequenced in a study of blood T cell repertoires in COVID-19 (dated by TCRdb to the early 2020s). Libraries were prepared through the immunoSEQ multiplex PCR assay. Here the immuneACCESS table is served through TCRdb, limited to in-frame sequences with V and J called. Missing clones are a known gap in these copies; in checked studies unresolved V genes cover under half, and the rest lacks a known reason. Counted in this sample were 65,000 to 80,000 clones; roughly 89% of them appeared once. The top ten clones comprise under 6% of the sample. Specimen: peripheral blood. These receptors were taken from a human donor in a cohort sampled during active COVID-19.

This clone was counted once. The rearrangement joins TRBV7-9 to TRBJ2-7; D possibly corresponds to TRBD1 (6 bases). Germline CDR1 reads SEHNR; CDR2 reads FQNEAQ (reference sequence). Trimming shortened V by 9 bases and J by 4 bases, and 16 bases separated the two germline ends. CDR3 length equals 13 residues. This chain's CDR3 is CASQGFPKYEQYF. CDR3 coding DNA: TGTGCCAGTCAGGGGTTTCCGAAATACGAGCAGTACTTC.

This chain connects TRBV6-5 to TRBJ2-1; D possibly corresponds to TRBD2 (7 bases). Trimming cost V 0 bases and J 10 bases, with 13 bases left between them. CDR1 is MNHEY and CDR2 is SVGAGI in the germline V gene. This CDR3 has 14 residues. The DNA for the CDR3 is TGTGCCAGCAGTTACTCGGGGGGGCTATACGAGCAGTTCTTC. Protein: CASSYSGGLYEQFF.

A single count supports this clone. The chain recombines TRBV6-5 with TRBJ1-2; maybe TRBD1 (6 bases). Germline V lookup: CDR1 MNHEY, CDR2 SVGAGI. V gave up 5 bases and J gave up 5 bases, with 15 bases separating them. This CDR3 contains 14 residues. CDR3 sequence: CASSRQGLLYGYTF. The CDR3 DNA follows: TGTGCCAGCAGTCGCCAGGGGTTACTATATGGCTACACCTTC.

The rearrangement links TRBV27 to TRBJ2-7, with TRBD2 identical over 7 bases. In germline, CDR1 is MNHEY, CDR2 SMNVEV (reference sequence). The J segment lost 3 bases and the V segment lost 1 base, leaving 0 bases of the junction unmatched. CDR3 size: 13 residues. For the CDR3, the DNA is TGTGCCAGCAGTTTATGGGAGGGCTACGAGCAGTACTTC. The encoded protein is CASSLWEGYEQYF.

The chain has TRBV7-2 and TRBJ2-1; D unresolved. Trimming removed 7 bases at V and 4 bases at J, with 17 bases between. Per germline, CDR1 SGHTA and CDR2 FQGNSA. The length of the CDR3 is 15 residues. CDR3 residues: CASIQRGGRYNEQFF. CDR3 in DNA: TGTGCCAGCATCCAGCGCGGCGGAAGATACAATGAGCAGTTCTTC. Filled out from reference TRBV7-2 and TRBJ2-1, the complete variable domain reads GAGVSQSPSNKVTEKGKDVELRCDPISGHTALYWYRQSLGQGLEFLIYFQGNSAPDKSGLPSDRFSAERTGGSVSTLTIQRTQQEDSAVYLCASIQRGGRYNEQFFGPGTRLTVL.

The chain carries TRBV19 and TRBJ1-5, with TRBD1 identical over 9 bases. Germline V lookup: CDR1 LNHDA, CDR2 SQIVND (reference sequence). V was pared by 3 bases and J by 3 bases, with 6 bases of the junction left unmatched. This CDR3 is built from 16 residues. Here the CDR3 DNA reads TGTGCCAGTAGTATTGGCACAGGGGGCTTCAATCAGCCCCAGCATTTT. Translated, it gives CASSIGTGGFNQPQHF.

The chain employs TRBV24-1 and TRBJ2-7; no definite D call. In germline, CDR1 is KGHDR, CDR2 SFDVKD. V lost 11 bases and J lost 6, with 16 bases in between. The CDR3 is made up of 12 amino acids. CDR3 nucleotides: TGTGCCAGCCTTCCTGAGTCGGGCGAGCAGTACTTC. Translating it yields CASLPESGEQYF.

This chain uses TRBV18 with TRBJ2-7; TRBD1 matches 7 bases. The CDR3 spans 14 residues. The germline CDR1 and CDR2 sequences are KGHSH and LQKENI. Trimming removed 3 bases from V and 7 bases from J; junction bases left unmatched: 9. The CDR3 sequence: CASSPSQGEREQYF. Here the CDR3 DNA reads TGTGCCAGCTCACCTTCCCAGGGGGAACGAGAGCAGTACTTC.

Turning to this clone: The same CDR3 can be traced to other DNA sequences in this sample. The chain recombines TRBV11-2 with TRBJ1-1; 7 nucleotides align to TRBD1. Germline V gives CDR1 SGHAT, CDR2 FQNNGV. The junction had 1 base not matched to a gene; V was cut back by 5 bases and J by 1 base. This CDR3 comprises 13 residues. DNA for the CDR3: TGTGCCAGCAGCAGGGACAGGAACACTGAAGCTTTCTTT. It codes for CASSRDRNTEAFF.

The chain uses TRBV27 and TRBJ1-5, with D tentatively TRBD1 (5 bases). The CDR3 consists of 17 residues. Germline values: CDR1 MNHEY, CDR2 SMNVEV (reference sequence). V lost 6 bases and J lost 1, with 19 bases in between. The CDR3 reads CASSPMRAGGSNQPQHF. The DNA of the CDR3 is TGTGCCAGCAGCCCAATGAGGGCGGGGGGGAGCAATCAGCCCCAGCATTTT.

The V gene is TRBV6-5, the J gene TRBJ1-2; D perhaps matches TRBD1 (6 bases). V lost 5 bases and J 0 bases, leaving 13 bases between the germline ends. CDR1 is MNHEY and CDR2 is SVGAGI in the germline V gene. This CDR3 contains 15 residues. CDR3 in amino acids: CASSLQGPANYGYTF. The CDR3 DNA sequence: TGTGCCAGCAGTCTACAGGGACCGGCTAACTATGGCTACACCTTC.

The chain links TRBV7-2 to TRBJ2-3, with TRBD2 identical over 8 bases. With V trimmed by 6 bases and J by 2 bases, 7 bases remained unmatched. CDR1 is SGHTA, CDR2 FQGNSA, per germline. There are 15 residues in the CDR3. This chain's CDR3 is CASRSGGPSTDTQYF. CDR3 DNA: TGTGCCAGCAGGAGCGGGGGACCCTCCACAGATACGCAGTATTTT.

The V and J genes are TRBV6-6 and TRBJ1-5; possible D gene TRBD1, 6 bases. This CDR3 region has 16 residues. Per the germline V gene, CDR1 is MNHNY and CDR2 is SVGAGI (reference sequence). V was clipped by 6 bases and J by 1 base, with 16 bases between them. The CDR3 sequence: CASSGVGQLSNQPQHF. The CDR3 DNA sequence: TGTGCCAGCAGCGGCGTGGGACAACTAAGCAATCAGCCCCAGCATTTT.

The gene calls are TRBV5-1 and TRBJ2-3, with D possibly matching TRBD1 (5 bases). V lost 0 bases and J 4 bases, leaving 12 bases between the germline ends. Germline CDR1 SGHRS, CDR2 YFSETQ. The CDR3 length is 15 residues. The CDR3 coding sequence is TGCGCCAGCAGCTTGGGACAGAGTGTGGCAGATACGCAGTATTTT. Translation: CASSLGQSVADTQYF.

The genes are TRBV5-8 and TRBJ2-3, with TRBD1 matching over 9 bases. This CDR3 comprises 17 residues. CDR1 is SGHTS, CDR2 YDEGEE, per germline. The V segment lost 2 bases and the J segment 2 bases; nucleotides outside the gene matches: 9. The CDR3 region is CASSLPYRDRDTDTQYF. CDR3 DNA: TGTGCCAGCAGCTTACCCTATCGGGACAGGGACACAGATACGCAGTATTTT.

The chain combines TRBV5-4 with TRBJ1-1, with D perhaps matching TRBD1 (5 bases). Per germline, CDR1 SGHNT and CDR2 YYREEE (reference sequence). This CDR3 is built from 11 residues. V lost 4 bases, J lost 5 bases, and 6 bases lay in between. CDR3 residues: CASSQGTEAFF. The CDR3 region has the DNA TGTGCCAGCAGCCAGGGAACTGAAGCTTTCTTT.

The rearrangement uses TRBV7-3 and TRBJ2-2; D is perhaps TRBD2 (6 bases). Per germline, CDR1 SGHTA and CDR2 FQGTGA. V dropped 5 bases and J dropped 7 bases, with 11 bases sitting between them. CDR3 size: 13 residues. CDR3 in DNA: TGTGCCAGCAGCACGACTAGTTTCGGGGAGCTGTTTTTT. This sequence encodes CASSTTSFGELFF.

The chain uses TRBV7-2 and TRBJ2-3; possibly TRBD2 for D (6 bases). Germline V gene data show CDR1 as SGHTA and CDR2 as FQGNSA. V dropped 1 base and J dropped 6 bases, with 14 bases sitting between them. The length of the CDR3 is 15 residues. The CDR3 reads CASSLGGALQDTQYF. Here the CDR3 DNA reads TGTGCCAGCAGCTTAGGCGGGGCTCTGCAGGATACGCAGTATTTT.

The genes are TRBV18 and TRBJ1-1; the match to TRBD1 covers 10 bases. The V and J ends lost 4 bases and 5 bases, in that order; junction bases with no gene match: 7. Germline values: CDR1 KGHSH, CDR2 LQKENI. The CDR3 has 15 amino acids. CDR3 bases: TGTGCCAGCTCACAGAATGACAGGGGGCTTACTGAAGCTTTCTTT. Translated, it gives CASSQNDRGLTEAFF.

The V gene is TRBV7-8, the J gene TRBJ2-2, with TRBD2 matching over 8 bases. V lost 5 bases, J lost 7 bases, and 9 bases stayed unmatched. The CDR3 consists of 15 residues. Germline CDR1 SGHVS, CDR2 FQNEAQ. The chain's CDR3 is CASSRAGAINGELFF. CDR3 nucleotides: TGTGCCAGCAGCCGAGCGGGGGCGATAAACGGGGAGCTGTTTTTT.

This chain links TRBV4-3 with TRBJ2-7; 9 bases are a match to TRBD1. Germline-derived CDR1 and CDR2 are LGHNA and YSLEER. There are 14 residues in the CDR3. J gave up 3 bases and V 4 bases, and 4 bases lay outside the gene matches. DNA of the CDR3: TGCGCCAGCAGCCTGGGACAGGGAAACTACGAGCAGTACTTC. Encoded protein: CASSLGQGNYEQYF.

The chain carries TRBV3-1 (or the pseudogene TRBV3-2) and TRBJ1-2, with TRBD1 matching over 8 bases. Germline V gene sequence: CDR1 LGHDT, CDR2 YNNKEL (reference sequence). This CDR3 comprises 14 residues. After removal of 3 bases from V and 4 bases from J, the junction contained 4 bases not matched to a gene. The CDR3 is CASSQGTGGYGYTF. CDR3 nucleotide sequence: TGTGCCAGCAGCCAGGGCACAGGGGGCTATGGCTACACCTTC.

This chain uses TRBV15 with TRBJ1-4; D uncertain. Germline-derived CDR1 and CDR2 are LNHNV and YYDKDF (reference sequence). This CDR3 spans 15 amino acids. V was clipped by 1 base and J by 0 bases, with 6 bases between them. CDR3 in amino acids: CATSRGGATNEKLFF. In nucleotides, the CDR3 is TGTGCCACCAGCAGAGGAGGAGCAACTAATGAAAAACTGTTTTTT.

The chain joins TRBV7-9 to TRBJ1-3; D is unresolved. V lost 2 bases and J lost 3, with 8 bases in between. Per germline, CDR1 SEHNR and CDR2 FQNEAQ (reference sequence). This CDR3 spans 14 amino acids. CDR3 in DNA: TGTGCCAGCAGCTTACGACGGAGTGGAAACACCATATATTTT. Amino acids: CASSLRRSGNTIYF.

This chain uses TRBV5-1 with TRBJ1-3, with D perhaps matching TRBD1 (5 bases). In germline, CDR1 is SGHRS, CDR2 YFSETQ. V was clipped by 0 bases and J by 0 bases, with 16 bases between them. The CDR3 is made up of 18 amino acids. DNA of the CDR3: TGCGCCAGCAGCTTGGCGGCCGGGGACTTTCCCTCTGGAAACACCATATATTTT. This translates into CASSLAAGDFPSGNTIYF.

The V gene is TRBV4-3, the J gene TRBJ2-3, with D perhaps TRBD2 (6 bases). The CDR3 is made up of 16 amino acids. Per germline, CDR1 LGHNA and CDR2 YSLEER. Trimming took 1 base from V and 0 from J, leaving 11 bases between them. CDR3 nucleotide sequence: TGCGCCAGCAGCCAAGGACTAGGGATCAGCACAGATACGCAGTATTTT. Its protein product is CASSQGLGISTDTQYF.

The rearrangement links TRBV7-8 to TRBJ2-5; no clear D gene. Germline V lookup: CDR1 SGHVS, CDR2 FQNEAQ. Trimming removed 1 base at V and 6 bases at J, with 6 bases between. The CDR3 extends over 12 amino acids. This CDR3 is CASSLVEKTQYF. CDR3 DNA: TGTGCCAGCAGCTTAGTGGAGAAGACCCAGTACTTC.

Comment on this clone: One end of the junction does not line up with germline, which may come from a read error. The J gene is TRBJ2-5, the V gene TRBV7-7, with 7 bases aligning to TRBD2. Germline lookup yields CDR1 SSHAT and CDR2 FNYEAQ (reference sequence). The CDR3 is 15 residues long. CDR3 amino acids: CASSPAAGTSETQYF. The DNA for the CDR3 is TGTGCTAGCAGCCCCGCAGCGGGGACGTCAGAGACCCAGTACTTC.

CDR3 sequence reads: CSANTRWGYTF. The CDR3 nucleotides read TGCAGTGCTAATACCAGGTGGGGCTACACCTTC. The chain has TRBV20-1 and TRBJ1-2; D is ambiguous. Trimming shortened V by 4 bases and J by 8 bases, and 11 bases separated the two germline ends. The CDR3 consists of 11 residues. Germline V gene lookup returns CDR1 DFQATT and CDR2 SNEGSKA (reference sequence).

The CDR3 bases are TGCGCCAGCACTCCCTCCCCTCCGAACACTGAAGCTTTCTTT. It encodes CASTPSPPNTEAFF. The genes are TRBV5-1 and TRBJ1-1; D unresolved. Germline values: CDR1 SGHRS, CDR2 YFSETQ. V shed 6 bases and J shed 1 base, with 13 bases lying between them. The CDR3 sequence is 14 residues long.

The chain links TRBV5-1 to TRBJ2-2, with 7 bases identical to TRBD1. Trimming took 4 bases from V and 6 from J; bases not matched to a gene: 9. The CDR3 is made up of 15 amino acids. Germline V CDR1 and CDR2: SGHRS, YFSETQ. CDR3 residues: CASSPGQVRSGELFF. Written as DNA, the CDR3 is TGCGCCAGCAGCCCAGGACAGGTTCGATCCGGGGAGCTGTTTTTT. Filled out from reference TRBV5-1 and TRBJ2-2, the complete variable domain reads KAGVTQTPRYLIKTRGQQVTLSCSPISGHRSVSWYQQTPGQGLQFLFEYFSETQRNKGNFPGRFSGRQFSNSRSEMNVSTLELGDSALYLCASSPGQVRSGELFFGEGSRLTVL.